This TCR beta chain was sequenced in a study of shared clonotypes between healthy human individuals. Points on this clone: The antigen is not known.

Several immunoSEQ plates held equal portions of the genomic DNA taken from each subset. The protocol was immunoSEQ multiplex PCR, while the TCRdb copy is restricted to in-frame clones and leaves out a portion. The sample records some 2,100,000 clones, 90% to 95% being singletons. The length of the CDR3 is 15 residues. The germline gives CDR1 LGHNA, CDR2 YSLEER. Unmatched junction bases numbered 12, after V lost 3 bases and J lost 8 bases. Findings of the study overall: Generally, naive subsets (rather than memory subsets) showed larger estimated richness. A small donor pool kept down the genetic and exposure-history diversity that was represented.

Naive CD8 isolation took CD45RO-negative cells positively selected for CCR7 and excluded terminally differentiated effector memory CD45RA+ cells. Donors comprised only Caucasian adults living in Nashville, Tennessee. The chain has TRBV4-3 and TRBJ1-2, with TRBD1 matching over 7 bases. The sequenced sample consisted of naive CD8+ T cells from PBMCs. This receptor was taken from a man between 18 and 35 years old in good health. Some clones in this sample may be carry-over from other donors' samples. In DNA form, the CDR3 reads TGCGCCAGCAGCCATGACAGGGCTACTACCCGCGGCTACACCTTC. Translating it yields CASSHDRATTRGYTF.